This TCR beta chain derives from a study of T-cell memory formation after mild COVID-19. Germline V gene sequence: CDR1 SGHRS, CDR2 YFSETQ. The CDR3 has 14 residues. V was clipped by 5 bases and J by 7 bases, with 18 bases between them. A single record per CDR3 protein comes from TCRdb applying MiXCR to the 5' RACE reads. The repertoire consists of around 190,000 distinct CDR3 sequences, with about a fifth occurring once and the leading ten covering more than 3%. Sequenced material: PBMCs or a T cell subset sorted from them (not recorded which). The chain joins TRBV5-1 to TRBJ1-2; tentatively, D is TRBD1 (5 bases). The source is a man aged 18-30 years who had mild COVID-19 (a few samples of this study predate the infection). Cell type and time point are not known. CDR3 in amino acids: CASRTWDPVTGYTF. The CDR3 DNA is TGCGCCAGCAGGACTTGGGACCCCGTTACTGGCTACACCTTC.